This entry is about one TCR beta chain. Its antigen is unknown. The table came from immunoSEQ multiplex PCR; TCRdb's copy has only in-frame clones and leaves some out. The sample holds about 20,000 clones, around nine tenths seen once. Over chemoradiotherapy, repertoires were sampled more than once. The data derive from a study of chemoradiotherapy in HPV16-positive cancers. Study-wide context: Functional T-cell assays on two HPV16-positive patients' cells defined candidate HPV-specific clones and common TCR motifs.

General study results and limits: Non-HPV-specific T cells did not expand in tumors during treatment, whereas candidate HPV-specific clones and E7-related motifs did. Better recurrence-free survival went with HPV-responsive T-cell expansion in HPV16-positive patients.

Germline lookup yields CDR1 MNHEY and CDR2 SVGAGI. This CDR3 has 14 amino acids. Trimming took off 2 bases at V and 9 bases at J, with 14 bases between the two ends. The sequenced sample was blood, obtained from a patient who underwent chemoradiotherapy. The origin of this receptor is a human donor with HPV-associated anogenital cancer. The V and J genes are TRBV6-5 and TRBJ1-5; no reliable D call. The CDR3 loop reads CASSYPRTFGPQHF. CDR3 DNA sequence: TGTGCCAGCAGTTACCCACGGACCTTTGGGCCCCAGCATTTT.